The 10 T cell receptor beta chains below all came from one sample that was sequenced in a study of OX40 agonist ivuxolimab in advanced cancers. Measured with immunoSEQ multiplex PCR; TCRdb has only the in-frame clones, and not every one. The data contain over 70,000 clones, nearly 90% of them singletons. The source material was CD4+ or CD8+ T cells sorted from blood, sampled in a trial of the OX40 agonist ivuxolimab. The source is an adult with an advanced solid tumor such as melanoma, head and neck, liver or kidney cancer.

This rearrangement joins TRBV4-1 to TRBJ1-5; D ambiguous. Trimming removed 1 base at V and 1 base at J, with 2 bases between. The germline V gene has CDR1 MGHRA and CDR2 YSYEKL. The CDR3 contains 13 residues. CDR3 amino acids: CASSQASNQPQHF. Written as DNA, the CDR3 is TGCGCCAGCAGCCAAGCGAGCAATCAGCCCCAGCATTTT.

J is TRBJ1-4 and V is TRBV5-1; D possibly corresponds to TRBD1 (5 bases). CDR3 length: 14 amino acids. The V end lost 4 bases, the J end lost 2 bases, and 9 bases lay between the germline ends. CDR1 and CDR2 (germline): SGHRS, YFSETQ. The CDR3 DNA follows: TGCGCCAGCAGCCAAGGGGCCACTAATGAAAAACTGTTTTTT. This sequence encodes CASSQGATNEKLFF.

This chain uses TRBV6-5 with TRBJ2-1; the D is unclear. The germline CDR1 and CDR2 sequences are MNHEY and SVGAGI. The CDR3 is 14 residues long. The V end was cut by 1 base, the J end by 5 bases, with 9 bases between. CDR3 nucleotide sequence: TGTGCCAGCAGTTACTTGTCTAGGGACAATGAGCAGTTCTTC. This codes for CASSYLSRDNEQFF.

The chain is built from TRBV5-1 and TRBJ2-5, with D possibly being TRBD1 or TRBD2 (5 bases each). V lost 1 base to trimming and J lost 5 bases, with 15 bases between them. The CDR3 totals 15 residues. The germline CDR1 and CDR2 sequences are SGHRS and YFSETQ. Here the CDR3 DNA reads TGCGCCAGCAGCTTGCCGGCTTCTGAGGGGGAGACCCAGTACTTC. It yields the protein CASSLPASEGETQYF.

The genes are TRBV4-2 and TRBJ2-5; 9 nucleotides align to TRBD2. Germline-derived CDR1 and CDR2 are LGHNA and YNFKEQ. Germline trimming cut 4 bases from V and 2 bases from J; bases unmatched to any gene: 8. The CDR3 consists of 16 residues. This chain's CDR3 is CASSLGSGGPQETQYF. The CDR3 nucleotides read TGTGCCAGCAGCCTAGGTAGCGGGGGACCACAAGAGACCCAGTACTTC.

This clone was counted a few times. The chain joins TRBV5-1 to TRBJ1-1; 10 bases are a match to TRBD1. Germline V CDR1 and CDR2: SGHRS, YFSETQ. Trimming at V came to 4 bases and at J to 0 bases, leaving 6 bases not matched to a gene. This CDR3 is built from 16 residues. The CDR3 here is CASSPRDRGVNTEAFF. The CDR3 DNA reads TGCGCCAGCAGCCCAAGGGACAGGGGCGTGAACACTGAAGCTTTCTTT.

CDR3 sequence reads: CASSLGLRGNEQYF. In nucleotides, the CDR3 is TGTGCCAGCAGCTTAGGCCTGCGGGGAAACGAGCAGTACTTC. This rearrangement joins TRBV13 to TRBJ2-5; TRBD2 is a possible D gene (6 bases). With the DNA end fitting TRBJ2-7 better, the J assignment may be wrong. The length of the CDR3 is 14 residues. Per germline, CDR1 PRHDT and CDR2 FYEKMQ (reference sequence).

This clone has only one observation. This chain uses TRBV27 with TRBJ2-1, with 15 nucleotides matching TRBD2. V dropped 6 bases and J dropped 10; count of bases not matched to a gene: 7. The germline V gene encodes CDR1 MNHEY and CDR2 SMNVEV (reference sequence). The CDR3 contains 15 residues. The DNA for the CDR3 is TGTGCCAGCAGCAGTTCCGGGACTAGCGGGGGGGAGCAGTTCTTC. Protein sequence: CASSSSGTSGGEQFF.

V usage is TRBV9 and J usage is TRBJ1-2; the match to TRBD1 covers 11 bases. Germline values: CDR1 SGDLS, CDR2 YYNGEE. J lost 8 bases, V lost 4 bases, and 4 bases had no gene match. The CDR3 length is 13 residues. CDR3 bases: TGTGCCAGCAGCCCACGGACAGGGGGCGGCTACACCTTC. It translates to CASSPRTGGGYTF.

The chain links TRBV7-2 to TRBJ2-3, with TRBD2 matching 8 bases. Germline values: CDR1 SGHTA, CDR2 FQGNSA. J was trimmed by 2 bases and V by 0 bases; bases with no gene match: 4. The CDR3 covers 16 residues. The CDR3 DNA follows: TGTGCCAGCAGCTTAGCTTGGCGGGGGGACACAGATACGCAGTATTTT. It specifies CASSLAWRGDTDTQYF.